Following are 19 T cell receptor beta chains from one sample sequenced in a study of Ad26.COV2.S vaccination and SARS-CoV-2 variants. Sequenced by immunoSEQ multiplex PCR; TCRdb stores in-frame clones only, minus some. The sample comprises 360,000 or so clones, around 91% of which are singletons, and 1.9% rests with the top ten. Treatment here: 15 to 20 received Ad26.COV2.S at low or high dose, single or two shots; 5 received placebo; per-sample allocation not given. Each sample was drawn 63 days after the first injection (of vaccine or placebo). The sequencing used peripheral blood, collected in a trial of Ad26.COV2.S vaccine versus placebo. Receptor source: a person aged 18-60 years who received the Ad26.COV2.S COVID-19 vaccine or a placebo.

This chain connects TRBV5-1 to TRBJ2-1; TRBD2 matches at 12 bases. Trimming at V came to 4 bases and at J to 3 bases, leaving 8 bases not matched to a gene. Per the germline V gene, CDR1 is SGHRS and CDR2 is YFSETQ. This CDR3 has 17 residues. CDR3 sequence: CASSTKKGLAGYNEQFF. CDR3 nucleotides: TGCGCCAGCAGCACAAAAAAGGGACTAGCGGGCTACAATGAGCAGTTCTTC.

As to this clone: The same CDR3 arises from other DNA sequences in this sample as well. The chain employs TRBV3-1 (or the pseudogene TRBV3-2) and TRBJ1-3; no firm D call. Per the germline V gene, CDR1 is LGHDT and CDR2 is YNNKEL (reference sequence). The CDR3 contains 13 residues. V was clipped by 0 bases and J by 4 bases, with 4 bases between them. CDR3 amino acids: CASSQDRGNTIYF. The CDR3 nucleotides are TGTGCCAGCAGCCAAGATCGGGGAAACACCATATATTTT.

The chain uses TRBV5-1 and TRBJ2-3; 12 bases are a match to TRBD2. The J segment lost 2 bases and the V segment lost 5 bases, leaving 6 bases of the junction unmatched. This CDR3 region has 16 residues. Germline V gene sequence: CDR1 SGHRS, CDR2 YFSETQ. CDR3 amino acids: CASRPGLAGITDTQYF. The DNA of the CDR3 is TGCGCCAGCAGACCGGGACTAGCGGGCATCACAGATACGCAGTATTTT. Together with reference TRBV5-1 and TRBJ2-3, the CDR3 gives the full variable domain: KAGVTQTPRYLIKTRGQQVTLSCSPISGHRSVSWYQQTPGQGLQFLFEYFSETQRNKGNFPGRFSGRQFSNSRSEMNVSTLELGDSALYLCASRPGLAGITDTQYFGPGTRLTVL.

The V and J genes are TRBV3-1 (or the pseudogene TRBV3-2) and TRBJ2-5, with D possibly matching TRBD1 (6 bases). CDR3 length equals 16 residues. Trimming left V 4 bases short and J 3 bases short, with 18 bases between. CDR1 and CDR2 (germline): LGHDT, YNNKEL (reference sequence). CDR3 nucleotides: TGTGCCAGCAGCCCCCTTTCGACAGGATTTGAAGAGACCCAGTACTTC. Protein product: CASSPLSTGFEETQYF.

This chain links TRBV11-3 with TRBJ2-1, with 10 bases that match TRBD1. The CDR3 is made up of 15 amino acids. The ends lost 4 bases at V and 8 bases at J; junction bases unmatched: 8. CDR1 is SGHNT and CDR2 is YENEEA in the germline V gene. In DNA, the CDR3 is TGTGCCAGCAGCTCCCCGACAGGGGGCCGCGATGAGCAGTTCTTC. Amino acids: CASSSPTGGRDEQFF.

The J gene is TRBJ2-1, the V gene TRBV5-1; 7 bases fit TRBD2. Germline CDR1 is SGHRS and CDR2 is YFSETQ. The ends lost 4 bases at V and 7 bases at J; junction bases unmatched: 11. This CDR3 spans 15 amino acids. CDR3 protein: CASSTRRAGGNEQFF. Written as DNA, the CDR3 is TGCGCCAGCAGCACTAGGAGGGCCGGGGGGAATGAGCAGTTCTTC.

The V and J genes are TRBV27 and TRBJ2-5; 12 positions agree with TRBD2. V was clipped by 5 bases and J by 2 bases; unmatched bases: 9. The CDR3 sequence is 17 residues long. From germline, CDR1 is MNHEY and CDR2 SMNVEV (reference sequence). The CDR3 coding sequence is TGTGCCAGCAGTCCTGGTACAGGACTAGCGGGACAAGAGACCCAGTACTTC. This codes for CASSPGTGLAGQETQYF.

The CDR3 reads CASSRDAYEQYF. For the CDR3, the DNA is TGCGCCAGCAGCCGGGACGCCTACGAGCAGTACTTC. J is TRBJ2-7 and V is TRBV5-1; possibly TRBD1 or TRBD2 for D (5 bases each). Germline V gene data show CDR1 as SGHRS and CDR2 as YFSETQ. Trimming shortened V by 4 bases and J by 2 bases, and 7 bases separated the two germline ends. The length of the CDR3 is 12 residues.

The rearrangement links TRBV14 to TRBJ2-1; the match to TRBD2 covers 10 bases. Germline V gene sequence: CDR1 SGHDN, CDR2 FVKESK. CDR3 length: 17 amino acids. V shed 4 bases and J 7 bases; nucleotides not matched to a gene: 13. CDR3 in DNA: TGTGCCAGCAGCCCCGAGGGTTCTAGCGGGAGATGGAATGAGCAGTTCTTC. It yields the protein CASSPEGSSGRWNEQFF.

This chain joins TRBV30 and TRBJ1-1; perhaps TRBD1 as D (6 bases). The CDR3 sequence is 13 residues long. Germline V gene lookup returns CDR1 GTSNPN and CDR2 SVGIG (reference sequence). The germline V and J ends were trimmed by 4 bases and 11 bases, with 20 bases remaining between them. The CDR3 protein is CAWKSGAERRAFF. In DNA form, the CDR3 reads TGTGCCTGGAAATCAGGGGCCGAGAGACGGGCTTTCTTT.

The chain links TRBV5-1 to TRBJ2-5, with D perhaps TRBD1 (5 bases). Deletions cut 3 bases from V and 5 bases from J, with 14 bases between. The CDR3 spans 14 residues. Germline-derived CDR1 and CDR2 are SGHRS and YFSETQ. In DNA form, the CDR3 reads TGCGCCAGCAGCTGGGCCAGGGCATGGGAGACCCAGTACTTC. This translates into CASSWARAWETQYF.

The CDR3 DNA reads TGTGCCTGGAAAATCACAGCTAACTATGGCTACACCTTC. Translating gives CAWKITANYGYTF. The J gene is TRBJ1-2, the V gene TRBV30; D ambiguous. CDR1 and CDR2 from the germline V gene are GTSNPN and SVGIG (reference sequence). Trimming pared 4 bases from V and 0 bases from J, leaving 9 bases between. This CDR3 region has 13 residues.

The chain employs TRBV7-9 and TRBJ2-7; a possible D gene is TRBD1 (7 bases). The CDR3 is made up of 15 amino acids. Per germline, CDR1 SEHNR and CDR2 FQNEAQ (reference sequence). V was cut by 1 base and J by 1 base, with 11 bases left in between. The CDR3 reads CASSLGQGGSYEQYF. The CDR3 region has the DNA TGTGCCAGCAGCTTAGGGCAGGGGGGATCCTACGAGCAGTACTTC.

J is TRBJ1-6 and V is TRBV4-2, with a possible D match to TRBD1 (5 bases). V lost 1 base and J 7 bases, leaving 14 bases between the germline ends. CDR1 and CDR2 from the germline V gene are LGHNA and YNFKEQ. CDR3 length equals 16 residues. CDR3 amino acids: CASSQVVDRGNSPLHF. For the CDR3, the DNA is TGTGCCAGCAGCCAAGTTGTAGATAGGGGCAATTCACCCCTCCACTTT.

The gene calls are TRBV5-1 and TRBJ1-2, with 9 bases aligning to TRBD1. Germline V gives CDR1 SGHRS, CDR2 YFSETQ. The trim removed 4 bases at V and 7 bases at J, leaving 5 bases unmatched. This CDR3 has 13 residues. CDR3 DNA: TGCGCCAGCAGCCCAGGACAGGGGAGTGGCTACACCTTC. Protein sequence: CASSPGQGSGYTF.

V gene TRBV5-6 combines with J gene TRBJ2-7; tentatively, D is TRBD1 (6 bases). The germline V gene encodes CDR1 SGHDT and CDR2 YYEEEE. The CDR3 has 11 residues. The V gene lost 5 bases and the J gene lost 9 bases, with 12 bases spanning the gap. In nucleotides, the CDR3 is TGTGCCAGCAGAGGGGGAACGGTGCAGTACTTC. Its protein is CASRGGTVQYF.

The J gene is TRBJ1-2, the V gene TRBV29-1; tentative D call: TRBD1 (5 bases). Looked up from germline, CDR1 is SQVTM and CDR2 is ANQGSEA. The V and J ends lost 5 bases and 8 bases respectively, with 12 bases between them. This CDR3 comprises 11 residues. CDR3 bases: TGCAGCGTTTTAGAGGGGACGGGCTACACCTTC. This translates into CSVLEGTGYTF.

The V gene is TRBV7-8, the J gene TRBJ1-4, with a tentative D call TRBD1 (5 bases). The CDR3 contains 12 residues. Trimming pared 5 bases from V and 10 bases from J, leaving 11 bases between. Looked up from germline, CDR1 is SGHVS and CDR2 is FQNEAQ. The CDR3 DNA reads TGTGCCAGCAGCCTCTGGGGGGGAAAACTGTTTTTT. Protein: CASSLWGGKLFF.

CDR3 nucleotides: TGTGCCAGCAGTTCCACCGGGACAGGGTCCTACGAGCAGTACTTC. Translating gives CASSSTGTGSYEQYF. The genes are TRBV6-2 or TRBV6-3 and TRBJ2-7; the match to TRBD1 covers 9 bases. V dropped 4 bases and J dropped 1; count of bases not matched to a gene: 5. Germline assignment: CDR1 MNHEY and CDR2 SVGEGT. The CDR3 has 15 residues.